The next 2 T cell receptor beta chains were all read from a single sample in a study of blood T cell repertoires in COVID-19 (TCRdb year 2020). Library preparation employed the immunoSEQ multiplex PCR assay. Imported from immuneACCESS, the table was reduced by TCRdb to in-frame sequences with V and J called. These copies leave out some clones; in studies compared against another copy, an unresolved V gene accounts for under half, and the cause of the remainder is not known. Counted in this sample were roughly 230,000 clones; about 85% of them appeared once. Around 6.4% of the sample rests with the top ten. Material: peripheral blood. The receptors were sampled from an older woman with active or convalescent COVID-19.

In its sample, this clone was seen once. V and J are TRBV19 and TRBJ1-1; 9 positions match TRBD1. The CDR3 has 14 amino acids. J lost 4 bases, V lost 7 bases, and 7 bases had no gene match. The germline gives CDR1 LNHDA, CDR2 SQIVND (reference sequence). CDR3 loop: CASTSRDRVTEAFF. CDR3 sequence (DNA): TGTGCCAGTACCTCCCGGGACAGGGTCACTGAAGCTTTCTTT.

CDR3 amino acids: CASSFRTSGRADEQYF. The CDR3 nucleotides are TGTGCCAGCAGTTTCCGGACTAGCGGGAGGGCCGACGAGCAGTACTTC. The chain recombines TRBV27 with TRBJ2-7, with 15 bases lining up with TRBD2. V shed 3 bases, J shed 5 bases, and the junction held 5 bases outside the gene matches. The germline V gene has CDR1 MNHEY and CDR2 SMNVEV (reference sequence). The CDR3 sequence is 16 residues long.